This T cell receptor beta chain stems from a study of blood T cell repertoires in COVID-19. As for the study in general: Specimens from acute and convalescent COVID-19 originated in the United States, Italy and Spain. Sample material is recorded as cDNA or gDNA derived from T cells, B-cell-depleted T cells, or PBMCs.

Methods used by the authors: Nucleated cell number was recorded as an estimate derived from reference gene primer amplification. Measured with immunoSEQ multiplex PCR; TCRdb has only the in-frame clones, and not every one. Clonal size and the V and J genes are those of that table, whereas D and trimming came from the DNA. The sample shows approximately 90,000 clones, about 90% of them seen only once. Germline V CDR1 and CDR2: DFQATT, SNEGSKA (reference sequence). Trimming removed 3 bases at V and 0 bases at J, with 9 bases between. The CDR3 covers 14 residues. Sequencing was performed on peripheral blood. The V and J genes are TRBV20-1 and TRBJ2-1, with no clear D. This sequence was found in a human donor in a cohort sampled during active COVID-19. The CDR3 reads CSASGSSSYNEQFF. The CDR3 DNA sequence: TGCAGTGCTAGTGGGTCGAGCTCCTACAATGAGCAGTTCTTC.